This TCR beta chain was identified in a study of radiotherapy plus CTLA-4 blockade in lung cancer. Study overall: Across the patients, objective responses occurred in approximately 17%, and disease control in roughly 30%. Study-level findings and limits: Among blood TCR repertoires after radiotherapy plus ipilimumab, tumor-derived clones expanded. Reports state that early shifts in blood T cell clones, with interferon-beta, best predicted response.

CTLA-4 blockade using ipilimumab, together with focal radiation, was received by patients with chemo-refractory metastatic non-small-cell lung cancer. Worth noting for this clone: Its specificity is not known.

Libraries were prepared by immunoSEQ multiplex PCR; TCRdb keeps only in-frame clonotypes and omits some of them. The repertoire holds 45,000 to 55,000 clones, roughly four fifths seen once, with roughly 3.3% in the top ten. Trimming removed 7 bases at V and 2 bases at J, with 14 bases between. CDR1 is MNHEY, CDR2 SMNVEV, per germline (reference sequence). The CDR3 runs 14 residues. The clonotype was recovered from a human donor with non-small cell lung cancer who had stable disease on radiotherapy plus ipilimumab. The sample here was peripheral blood, taken from a patient treated with radiotherapy plus ipilimumab. The V call is TRBV27, the J call TRBJ1-2; perhaps TRBD1 as D (5 bases). CDR3 residues: CASTPRAGNYGYTF. For the CDR3, the DNA is TGTGCCAGCACCCCTAGGGCAGGGAACTATGGCTACACCTTC.